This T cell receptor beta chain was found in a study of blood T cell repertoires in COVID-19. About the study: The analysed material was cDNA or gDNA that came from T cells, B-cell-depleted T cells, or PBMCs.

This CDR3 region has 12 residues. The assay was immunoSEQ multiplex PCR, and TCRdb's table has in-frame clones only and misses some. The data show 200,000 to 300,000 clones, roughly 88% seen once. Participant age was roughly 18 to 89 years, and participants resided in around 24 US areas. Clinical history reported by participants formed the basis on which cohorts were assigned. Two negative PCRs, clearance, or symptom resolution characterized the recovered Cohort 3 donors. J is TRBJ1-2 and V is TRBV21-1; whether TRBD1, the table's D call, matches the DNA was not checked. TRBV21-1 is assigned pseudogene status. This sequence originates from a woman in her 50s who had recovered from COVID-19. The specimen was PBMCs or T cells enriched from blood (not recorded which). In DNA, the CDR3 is TGTGCCAGCAGGAAACAGGGTTATGGCTACACCTTC. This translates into CASRKQGYGYTF.